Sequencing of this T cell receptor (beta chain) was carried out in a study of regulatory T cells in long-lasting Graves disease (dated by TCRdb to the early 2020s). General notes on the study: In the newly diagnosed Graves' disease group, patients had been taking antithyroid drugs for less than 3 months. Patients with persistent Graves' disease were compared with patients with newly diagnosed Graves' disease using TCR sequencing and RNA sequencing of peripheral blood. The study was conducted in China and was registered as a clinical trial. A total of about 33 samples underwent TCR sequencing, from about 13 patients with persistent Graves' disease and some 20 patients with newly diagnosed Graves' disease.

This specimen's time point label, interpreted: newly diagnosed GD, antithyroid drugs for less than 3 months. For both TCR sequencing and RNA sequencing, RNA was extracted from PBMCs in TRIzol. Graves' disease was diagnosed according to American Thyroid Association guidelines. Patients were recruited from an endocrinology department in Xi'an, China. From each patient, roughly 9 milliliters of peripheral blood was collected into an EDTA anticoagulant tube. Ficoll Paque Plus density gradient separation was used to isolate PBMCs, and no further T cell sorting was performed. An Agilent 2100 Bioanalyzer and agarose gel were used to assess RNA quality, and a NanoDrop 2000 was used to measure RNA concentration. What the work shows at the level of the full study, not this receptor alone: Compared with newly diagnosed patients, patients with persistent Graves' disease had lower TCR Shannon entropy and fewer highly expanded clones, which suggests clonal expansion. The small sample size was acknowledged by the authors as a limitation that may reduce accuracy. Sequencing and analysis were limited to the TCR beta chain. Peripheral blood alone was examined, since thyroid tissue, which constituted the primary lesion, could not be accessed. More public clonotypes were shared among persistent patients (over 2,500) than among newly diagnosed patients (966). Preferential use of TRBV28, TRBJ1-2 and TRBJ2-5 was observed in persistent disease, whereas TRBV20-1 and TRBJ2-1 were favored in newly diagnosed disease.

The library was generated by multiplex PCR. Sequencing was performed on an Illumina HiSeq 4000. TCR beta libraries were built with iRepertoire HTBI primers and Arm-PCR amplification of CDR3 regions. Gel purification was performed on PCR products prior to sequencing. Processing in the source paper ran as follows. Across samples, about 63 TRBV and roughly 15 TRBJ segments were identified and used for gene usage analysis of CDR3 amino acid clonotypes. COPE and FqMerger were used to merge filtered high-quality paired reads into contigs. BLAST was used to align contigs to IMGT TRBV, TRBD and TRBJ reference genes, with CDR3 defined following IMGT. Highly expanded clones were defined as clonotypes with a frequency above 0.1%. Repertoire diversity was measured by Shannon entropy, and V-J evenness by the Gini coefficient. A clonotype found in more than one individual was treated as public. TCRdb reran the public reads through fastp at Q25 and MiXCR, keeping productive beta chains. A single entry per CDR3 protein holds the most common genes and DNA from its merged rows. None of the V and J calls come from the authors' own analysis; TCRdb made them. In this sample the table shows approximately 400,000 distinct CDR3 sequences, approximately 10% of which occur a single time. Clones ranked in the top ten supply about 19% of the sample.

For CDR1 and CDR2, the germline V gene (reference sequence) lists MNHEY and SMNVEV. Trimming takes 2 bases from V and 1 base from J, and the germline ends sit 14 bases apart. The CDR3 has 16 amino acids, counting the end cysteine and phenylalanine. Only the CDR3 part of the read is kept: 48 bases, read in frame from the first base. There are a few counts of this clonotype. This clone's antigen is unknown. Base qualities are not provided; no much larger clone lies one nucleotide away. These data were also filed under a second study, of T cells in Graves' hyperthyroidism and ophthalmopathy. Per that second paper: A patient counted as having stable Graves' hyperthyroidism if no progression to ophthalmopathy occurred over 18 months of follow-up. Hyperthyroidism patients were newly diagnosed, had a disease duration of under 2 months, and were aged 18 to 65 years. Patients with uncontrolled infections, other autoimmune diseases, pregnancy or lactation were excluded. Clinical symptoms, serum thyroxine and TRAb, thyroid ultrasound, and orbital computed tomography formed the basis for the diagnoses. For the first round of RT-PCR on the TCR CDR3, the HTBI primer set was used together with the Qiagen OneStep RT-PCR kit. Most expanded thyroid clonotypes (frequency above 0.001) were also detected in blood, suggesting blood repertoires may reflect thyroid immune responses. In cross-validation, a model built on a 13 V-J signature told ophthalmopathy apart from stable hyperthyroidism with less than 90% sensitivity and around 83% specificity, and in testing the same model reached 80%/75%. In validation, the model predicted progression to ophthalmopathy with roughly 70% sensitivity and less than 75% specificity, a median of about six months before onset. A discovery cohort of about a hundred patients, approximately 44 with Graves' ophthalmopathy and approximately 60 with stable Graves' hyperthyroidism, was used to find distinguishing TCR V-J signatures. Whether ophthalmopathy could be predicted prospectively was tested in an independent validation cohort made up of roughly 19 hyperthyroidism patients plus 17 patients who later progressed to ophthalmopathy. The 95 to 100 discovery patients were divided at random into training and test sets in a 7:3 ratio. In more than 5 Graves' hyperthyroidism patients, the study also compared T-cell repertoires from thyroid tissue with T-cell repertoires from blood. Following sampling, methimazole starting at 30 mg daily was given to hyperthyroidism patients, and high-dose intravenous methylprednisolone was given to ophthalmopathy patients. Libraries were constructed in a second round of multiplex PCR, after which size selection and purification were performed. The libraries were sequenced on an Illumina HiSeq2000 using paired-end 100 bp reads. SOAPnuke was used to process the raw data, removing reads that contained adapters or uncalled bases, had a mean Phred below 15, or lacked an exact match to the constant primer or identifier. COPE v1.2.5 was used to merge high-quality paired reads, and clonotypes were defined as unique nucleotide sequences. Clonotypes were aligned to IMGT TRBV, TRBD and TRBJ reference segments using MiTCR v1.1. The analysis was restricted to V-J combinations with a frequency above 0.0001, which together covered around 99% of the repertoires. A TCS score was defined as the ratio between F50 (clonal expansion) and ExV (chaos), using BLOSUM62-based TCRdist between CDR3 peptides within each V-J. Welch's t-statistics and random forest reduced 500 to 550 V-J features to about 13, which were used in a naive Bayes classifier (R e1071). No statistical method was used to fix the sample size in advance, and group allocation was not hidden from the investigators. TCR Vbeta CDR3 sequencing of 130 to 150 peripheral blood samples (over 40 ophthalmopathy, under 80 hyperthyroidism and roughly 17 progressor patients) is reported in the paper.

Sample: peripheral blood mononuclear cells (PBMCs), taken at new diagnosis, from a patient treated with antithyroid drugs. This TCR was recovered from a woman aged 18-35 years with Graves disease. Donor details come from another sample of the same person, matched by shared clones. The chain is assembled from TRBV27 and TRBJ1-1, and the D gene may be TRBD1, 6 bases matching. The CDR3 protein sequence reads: CASSLKPGHQNTEAFF. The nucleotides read TGTGCCAGCAGTTTAAAACCGGGACACCAGAACACTGAAGCTTTCTTT.